The subject of this entry is one TCR beta chain. What it binds is unknown. The PCR made use of 60 Vbeta and 13 Jbeta primers. Produced via immunoSEQ multiplex PCR; TCRdb's table is partial and in-frame only. The sample shows about 110,000 clones, around 64% of them seen only once. The record originates from a study of cytomegalovirus exposure and HLA in healthy donors. Study-level points and caveats: Fewer N-insertions (relative to the approximately 700-donor mean) were reportedly seen in an Asian-associated ancestry cluster in a later analysis. In a later analysis, HLA-associated TCR beta chains were more clonally expanded than equally common others. The HLA-A and HLA-B alleles of most subjects were reportedly predicted accurately from TCR beta sequences. Immune exposure data for these donors was limited to CMV serostatus.

The specimen was PBMCs. This TCR came from a young woman in good health and CMV-seronegative.

CDR3 region: CASSPGVAPLHF. CDR3 DNA sequence: TGTGCCAGCAGCCCAGGGGTTGCACCCCTCCACTTT. This chain links TRBV11-1 with TRBJ1-6; D is perhaps TRBD1 (6 bases). The germline V gene encodes CDR1 SGHAT and CDR2 FQDESV (reference sequence). The ends were cut back, 5 bases at V and 11 bases at J, with 10 bases in the middle. The CDR3 covers 12 residues.